Sequencing of this TCR beta chain was carried out in a study of T-cell memory formation after mild COVID-19. Study results and limitations: A subset of responding clones appeared in pre-infection memory, suggesting cross-reactive memory joined.

The CDR3 runs 15 residues. J lost 6 bases, V lost 5 bases, and 7 bases had no gene match. Germline values: CDR1 SGHAT, CDR2 FQNNGV. On this clonotype: Its antigen is as yet unknown.

TCRdb itself ran the 5' RACE reads through MiXCR, one entry per CDR3 protein. The table lists roughly 500,000 distinct CDR3 sequences, roughly 21% of them singletons, with roughly an eighth in the top ten. This receptor was obtained from an adult woman who had mild COVID-19 (a few samples of this study predate the infection). Cell type and time point are not known. The sequenced sample was PBMCs or a T cell subset sorted from them (not recorded which). The chain has TRBV11-2 and TRBJ2-3, with 11 bases fitting TRBD2. This CDR3 is CASSAMTSGADTQYF. The CDR3 DNA follows: TGTGCCAGCAGCGCAATGACTAGCGGGGCGGATACGCAGTATTTT.